This T cell receptor beta chain came from a study of spatial heterogeneity in lung cancer. TCRdb reanalysed the 5' RACE reads using MiXCR and keeps one entry per CDR3 protein. The top ten hold about two fifths of the sample, which has around 87,000 distinct CDR3 sequences, over 9.5% seen once. With V trimmed by 5 bases and J by 5 bases, 8 bases remained unmatched. The germline CDR1 and CDR2 sequences are SGHAT and FQNNGV. The CDR3 totals 17 residues. Time point described: sample taken at primary tumor resection. Frozen PBMC, nontumor lung or tumor provided whole RNA, which was sequenced unsorted. This clonotype has more than one count but fewer than ten.

This rearrangement joins TRBV11-2 to TRBJ2-2; 13 bases agree with TRBD2. The receptor was derived from a male donor with early-stage non-small cell lung cancer. The source was PBMCs, collected at surgery. Written as DNA, the CDR3 is TGTGCCAGCAGCCGCCGACTAGCGGGGGGCTTTACCGGGGAGCTGTTTTTT. It codes for CASSRRLAGGFTGELFF.